This T cell receptor (beta chain) comes out of a study of blood T cell repertoires in COVID-19. Generated by immunoSEQ multiplex PCR, the TCRdb table keeps only in-frame clones and is missing some. The sample records roughly 500,000 clones, more than 75% being singletons. With 7 bases clipped from V and 5 bases from J, the junction kept 12 bases outside the gene matches. The germline gives CDR1 LNHDA, CDR2 SQIVND (reference sequence). There are 15 residues in the CDR3. The J gene is TRBJ2-7, the V gene TRBV19, with 9 bases matching TRBD1. This receptor was identified in a woman aged 40 to 50 who had recovered from COVID-19. Sequences were obtained from PBMCs or T cells enriched from blood (not recorded which). CDR3 coding DNA: TGTGCCAGTAATACCGGGACAGGGAACGACCACGAGCAGTACTTC. It encodes CASNTGTGNDHEQYF.